This T cell receptor (beta chain) was retrieved from a study of sequential checkpoint blockade in melanoma. About the study: Each arm's sequence ended with maintenance nivolumab.

The CDR3 runs 15 residues. In germline, CDR1 is MNHNS, CDR2 SASEGT. Trimming left V 4 bases short and J 6 bases short, with 19 bases between. As to treatment: randomized to nivolumab then ipilimumab (arm A) or the reverse (arm B). The protocol was immunoSEQ multiplex PCR, while the TCRdb copy is restricted to in-frame clones and leaves out a portion. The data show some 17,000 clones, around 70% seen once. The source is a human donor with melanoma. V gene TRBV6-1 combines with J gene TRBJ2-7, with D possibly being TRBD1 (6 bases). The sequences come from CD8+ T cells sorted from blood (inferred from file names), collected from a patient given nivolumab and ipilimumab in sequence. This CDR3 is CASSGPRGLLGEQYF. CDR3 nucleotide sequence: TGTGCCAGCAGTGGCCCCAGGGGTCTTTTAGGCGAGCAGTACTTC.